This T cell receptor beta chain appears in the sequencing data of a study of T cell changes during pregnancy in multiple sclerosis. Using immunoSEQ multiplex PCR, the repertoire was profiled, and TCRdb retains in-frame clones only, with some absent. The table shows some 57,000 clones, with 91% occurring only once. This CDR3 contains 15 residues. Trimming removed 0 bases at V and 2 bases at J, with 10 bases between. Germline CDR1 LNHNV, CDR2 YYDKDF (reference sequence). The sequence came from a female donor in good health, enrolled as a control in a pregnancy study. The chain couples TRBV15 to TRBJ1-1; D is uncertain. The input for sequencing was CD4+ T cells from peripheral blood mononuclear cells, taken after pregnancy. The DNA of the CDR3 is TGTGCCACCAGCAGAGATCTTGCAGGAAACACTGAAGCTTTCTTT. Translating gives CATSRDLAGNTEAFF.